The entry below describes one T cell receptor (beta chain). Its antigen has not been determined. There are no base qualities to consult, and no much larger clone falls within one base. This sample is part of a study of cytomegalovirus exposure and HLA in healthy donors (dated by TCRdb to about 2017). Study-level background: According to a later analysis, one platform produced both the 110 or so validation repertoires and the 666 repertoires of the first cohort. The study aimed to test whether cataloging public T cell receptors could reveal signatures of past pathogen exposure. A separate validation cohort of roughly 110 different subjects was used in addition to the approximately 640-subject first cohort. To predict cytomegalovirus infection status, the study brought together high-throughput TCR immunosequencing, statistical association of individual TCRs with disease status, and machine learning. What the study reported, not specific to this receptor: The study listed 150 to 200 TCR beta chains as associated with cytomegalovirus. Of the cluster scores, around 95% were above 0 in a later analysis, which found that TCRs clustered in the first cohort also tended to co-occur in the 120 validation repertoires. Cytomegalovirus status was reported to be diagnosed by the classifier with high specificity and sensitivity in both the original and validation cohorts. A few of the identified cytomegalovirus-associated TCR beta chains were confirmed in vitro to be specific for cytomegalovirus antigens. A later analysis lacked HLA typing for the validation cohort, so it scored co-occurrence in that cohort across all 110 or so repertoires. Most TCR sequences were observed very rarely across donors, whereas some public TCRs were present in many individuals. The authors suggested that the approach could potentially be generalized to other disease states and immunological phenotypes.

Spanning cysteine to phenylalanine, the CDR3 consists of 14 amino acids. The CDR3 DNA has 42 bases and is translated from base 1. From a lookup of the germline V gene, CDR1 and CDR2 are SGHRS and YFSETQ. V gives up 0 bases and J gives up 3 bases, and the segment between their germline ends measures 9 bases. Receptor libraries were prepared by the immunoSEQ multiplex PCR assay. The source study handled its data this way. A statistical classification framework was built to diagnose cytomegalovirus status from the catalog of TCR beta chain sequences. TCRdb mirrors the immuneACCESS table, restricted to in-frame sequences. Some clones are absent from its copies; in checked studies, under half trace to an unresolved V gene, and the reason for the others is unknown. V, J and clone size are those of that table, while D and trimming were read from the DNA. The sample includes 200,000 to 300,000 clones, with approximately 83% observed a single time. Jointly, the top ten make up around 1.2% of the sample.

Donors formed part of the validation cohort, which comprised over a hundred subjects and was distinct from the first cohort of under 750 subjects. This sequence originates from a woman aged 25-40 years in good health and CMV-seropositive. The chain joins TRBV5-1 to TRBJ1-2, with a tentative D gene TRBD1 over 6 matching bases. Sequenced: PBMCs. The encoded CDR3 is CASSLEGHHYGYTF. The nucleotide sequence is given as TGCGCCAGCAGCTTGGAGGGACATCACTATGGCTACACCTTC.